The 30 T cell receptor beta chains in this list originate from one sample, sequenced in a study of monozygotic twins with inflammatory bowel disease (dated by TCRdb to between 2018 and 2020). The library relied on 5' RACE. The sample was run on an Illumina HiSeq 2500. Each entry corresponds to one CDR3 protein sequence from reads that TCRdb reprocessed, and DNA is not given. The table held for this sample gives some 440,000 distinct CDR3 sequences. The ten biggest clones cover 2.4% of the sample. The material sequenced was blood. Receptors were obtained from a human donor with ulcerative colitis or Crohn's disease, or a healthy co-twin of an affected twin (not recorded which).

The V and J genes are TRBV24-1 and TRBJ2-5; lacking DNA, the TRBD1 call made by TCRdb goes unchecked. The CDR3 extends over 13 amino acids. The germline gives CDR1 KGHDR, CDR2 SFDVKD. The chain's CDR3 is CATSDGGVGTQYF.

The chain recombines TRBV4-1 with TRBJ1-5. This CDR3 comprises 17 residues. CDR1 is MGHRA, CDR2 YSYEKL, per germline. CDR3 in amino acids: CASSREGPLYSNQPQHF.

The rearrangement joins TRBV20-1 to TRBJ2-1; TCRdb designates TRBD2, a call that cannot be tested without DNA. The CDR3 is made up of 13 amino acids. In germline, CDR1 is DFQATT, CDR2 SNEGSKA (reference sequence). CDR3 region: CSAASGSRDEQFF.

V and J are TRBV2 and TRBJ2-5; TCRdb returns TRBD1, unconfirmable since there is no DNA. The germline V gene encodes CDR1 SNHLY and CDR2 FYNNEI. This CDR3 is 16 amino acids long. CDR3 sequence reads: CASRRQGRLFQETQYF.

CDR3 residues: CASSSTGNQPQHF. V gene TRBV2 combines with J gene TRBJ1-5; with no DNA, the TCRdb D assignment of TRBD1 cannot be verified. Looked up from germline, CDR1 is SNHLY and CDR2 is FYNNEI. The CDR3 totals 13 residues.

This rearrangement joins TRBV10-3 to TRBJ2-3; lacking DNA, the TRBD2 call made by TCRdb goes unchecked. Looked up from germline, CDR1 is ENHRY and CDR2 is SYGVKD. The CDR3 has 16 residues. The chain's CDR3 is CAIKTTSGRGPDTQYF.

The chain combines TRBV28 with TRBJ1-3; the D gene TCRdb calls, TRBD1, cannot be checked with no DNA. The germline V gene has CDR1 MDHEN and CDR2 SYDVKM. The CDR3 totals 16 residues. CDR3: CASSLRGSRQGNTIYF.

The chain couples TRBV18 to TRBJ2-3; TCRdb's D call of TRBD2 is untestable without DNA. Germline CDR1 reads KGHSH; CDR2 reads LQKENI. The CDR3 is 15 residues long. The CDR3 sequence: CASSTLRAGTDTQYF.

This sequence joins TRBV4-2 and TRBJ2-3; with no DNA, the TCRdb D assignment of TRBD2 cannot be verified. CDR1 is LGHNA, CDR2 YNFKEQ, per germline. The CDR3 has 18 residues. CDR3 loop: CASSQARRRGGSTDTQYF.

The CDR3 region is CASTRDTSETQYF. The chain combines TRBV12-3 or TRBV12-4 with TRBJ2-5; TCRdb's assignment of TRBD1 cannot be checked, as there is no DNA. CDR3 length: 13 amino acids.

The chain has TRBV5-5 and TRBJ2-1; TCRdb's assignment of TRBD1 cannot be checked, as there is no DNA. Germline lookup yields CDR1 SGHKS and CDR2 YYEKEE (reference sequence). This CDR3 spans 16 amino acids. CDR3 region: CASSSEGRLSYNEQFF.

The chain combines TRBV5-1 with TRBJ2-2; TCRdb's D call, TRBD1, is unchecked because there is no DNA. CDR3 length equals 17 residues. The germline CDR1 and CDR2 sequences are SGHRS and YFSETQ. The CDR3 protein is CASSPAAQGASTGELFF.

The V and J genes are TRBV9 and TRBJ1-1; TCRdb calls TRBD1, which cannot be checked without DNA. Germline loops: CDR1 SGDLS, CDR2 YYNGEE. The CDR3 totals 18 residues. CDR3 sequence: CASSAYSGTGGKYTEAFF.

The chain couples TRBV2 to TRBJ2-1; TCRdb selects TRBD2, and the lack of DNA leaves this call unchecked. The CDR3 contains 15 residues. Germline V gives CDR1 SNHLY, CDR2 FYNNEI. The CDR3 reads CASSEEAGYHNEQFF.

The genes are TRBV20-1 and TRBJ2-1; TCRdb returns TRBD2, unconfirmable since there is no DNA. There are 15 residues in the CDR3. The germline V gene has CDR1 DFQATT and CDR2 SNEGSKA (reference sequence). The CDR3 spells CSAFRAGGQDNEQFF.

The genes are TRBV4-1 and TRBJ2-4. The germline V gene has CDR1 MGHRA and CDR2 YSYEKL. This CDR3 spans 14 amino acids. The CDR3 protein is CASSQGMDKNIQYF.

The chain has TRBV19 and TRBJ2-1; checking the TCRdb D call of TRBD1 is not possible without DNA. Germline CDR1 is LNHDA and CDR2 is SQIVND (reference sequence). The CDR3 spans 15 residues. CDR3 residues: CASSTSGANYNEQFF.

V gene TRBV6-1 combines with J gene TRBJ2-3; TCRdb lists TRBD1, though no DNA is available to test this call. The CDR3 spans 15 residues. The V gene's germline CDR1 is MNHNS and CDR2 SASEGT. CDR3 region: CATRPWQGATDTQYF.

CDR3 protein: CASSPEGLAGGLSYEQYF. The J gene is TRBJ2-7, the V gene TRBV9; as DNA is missing, the TRBD2 call by TCRdb cannot be tested. Germline lookup yields CDR1 SGDLS and CDR2 YYNGEE. CDR3 length equals 18 residues.

This chain connects TRBV5-1 to TRBJ2-7; TCRdb outputs TRBD1, but without DNA this stays unchecked. CDR3 length equals 16 residues. CDR1 is SGHRS and CDR2 is YFSETQ in the germline V gene. The CDR3 reads CASSLAGTGAKYEQYF.

V and J are TRBV7-6 and TRBJ2-3; the D call from TCRdb, TRBD2, cannot be confirmed without DNA. The CDR3 extends over 16 amino acids. Germline lookup yields CDR1 SGHVS and CDR2 FNYEAQ. The CDR3 region is CASSSLTSGATDTQYF.

The chain uses TRBV24-1 and TRBJ2-1; TCRdb's assignment of TRBD1 cannot be checked, as there is no DNA. Germline-derived CDR1 and CDR2 are KGHDR and SFDVKD. This CDR3 contains 16 residues. This CDR3 reads CATSDPGQTSYNEQFF.

The chain joins TRBV7-9 to TRBJ2-1; lacking DNA, the TRBD2 call made by TCRdb goes unchecked. In germline, CDR1 is SEHNR, CDR2 FQNEAQ (reference sequence). This CDR3 contains 16 residues. The CDR3 here is CASSLAVSGSRREQFF.

This rearrangement joins TRBV12-3 or TRBV12-4 to TRBJ1-6. CDR3 length: 17 residues. CDR3 residues: CASCLYGQGSYNSPLHF.

The genes are TRBV7-9 and TRBJ1-4; TCRdb returns TRBD1, unconfirmable since there is no DNA. Germline CDR1 is SEHNR and CDR2 is FQNEAQ (reference sequence). This CDR3 spans 17 amino acids. The CDR3 sequence: CASSDRGPGEGSEKLFF.

V and J are TRBV14 and TRBJ1-6. The CDR3 runs 16 residues. Germline-derived CDR1 and CDR2 are SGHDN and FVKESK. CDR3 sequence: CASSHLRPAYNSPLHF.

The genes are TRBV7-9 and TRBJ2-3; TCRdb's D call, TRBD2, is unchecked because there is no DNA. Germline V gene lookup returns CDR1 SEHNR and CDR2 FQNEAQ (reference sequence). The CDR3 contains 13 residues. CDR3 protein: CASLGPPMSTQYF.

The chain employs TRBV12-3 or TRBV12-4 and TRBJ1-6. This CDR3 comprises 17 residues. The CDR3 protein is CASSFATRSSYNSPLHF.

The gene calls are TRBV11-1 and TRBJ1-4. The CDR3 spans 14 residues. Germline assignment: CDR1 SGHAT and CDR2 FQDESV (reference sequence). The CDR3 reads CASSFGEGGEKLFF. Based on the CDR3 plus reference TRBV11-1 and TRBJ1-4, the full variable domain is EAEVAQSPRYKITEKSQAVAFWCDPISGHATLYWYRQILGQGPELLVQFQDESVVDDSQLPKDRFSAERLKGVDSTLKIQPAELGDSAMYLCASSFGEGGEKLFFGSGTQLSVL.

The chain combines TRBV20-1 with TRBJ1-5; with no DNA, the TCRdb D assignment of TRBD1 cannot be verified. Germline loops: CDR1 DFQATT, CDR2 SNEGSKA (reference sequence). CDR3 length equals 14 residues. The CDR3 region is CSARKGASNQPQHF.